The T cell receptor delta chain under discussion was sequenced for a study of γδ T cells in repeated Plasmodium falciparum infection. Study details: Malaria-naive adults were infected with P. falciparum NF54 four times over around 600 days. Sampling occurred at baseline, pre-infection for selected infections, and 21 days post-infection.

CDR3 length equals 18 residues. Germline V gene data show CDR1 as TSWWSYY and CDR2 as QGS. This clone was seen repeatedly, ten times or more. The protein listed by TCRdb differs at residue 3 from the translated DNA, so the DNA translation is shown. Sequencing covered both gamma and delta TCR chains per sample. TCRdb redid clone calling on the multiplex PCR reads using CATT. Here the sample spans tens of thousands of delta-chain clones, less than 2% being singletons. Flow sorting of PBMC yielded separate Vgamma9/Vdelta2+ and Vdelta2-negative gammadelta T cell populations for bulk repertoire analysis. V usage is TRDV1 and J usage is TRDJ1; 9 positions agree with TRDD3. The sequence derives from a pool of human donors (malaria-infected and uninfected, not separated). The sample taken for sequencing was gamma-delta T cells from blood. For the CDR3, the DNA is TGTGCTATTGGGGGGAGAGGGTGGGGGATAACAAACACCGATAAACTCATCTTT. Protein product: CAIGGRGWGITNTDKLIF.